This passage covers 8 T cell receptor beta chains from one sample sequenced in a study of early T cells in non-severe SARS-CoV-2 infection (dated by TCRdb to the early 2020s). Libraries were made using 5' RACE. Instrument used: NextSeq 500. The public reads were quality trimmed at Q25 with fastp and then assembled into clones with MiXCR by TCRdb, keeping productive beta chains. A single entry per CDR3 protein holds the most common genes and DNA from its merged rows. In all, the sample holds some 98,000 distinct CDR3 sequences, and over 15% of those were seen once. The ten biggest clones cover over 0.95% of the sample. The sample comprised whole blood. These TCRs come from an adult who was a healthcare worker with PCR-confirmed SARS-CoV-2 infection or an uninfected control (not recorded which).

This clonotype was counted many times. The V and J genes are TRBV29-1 and TRBJ2-7; 8 bases are a match to TRBD1. Germline CDR1 SQVTM, CDR2 ANQGSEA. Trimming took 5 bases from V and 6 from J; bases not matched to a gene: 3. The CDR3 covers 11 residues. The DNA for the CDR3 is TGCAGCGTTCGGACAGGGTTCGAGCAGTACTTC. Translating gives CSVRTGFEQYF.

The rearrangement joins TRBV7-9 to TRBJ1-6; TRBD1 matches at 7 bases. The germline CDR1 and CDR2 sequences are SEHNR and FQNEAQ (reference sequence). This CDR3 is built from 17 residues. The V segment lost 5 bases and the J segment 1 base; nucleotides outside the gene matches: 8. The chain's CDR3 is CASSHTGVGSYNSPLHF. CDR3 in DNA: TGTGCCAGCAGCCATACAGGGGTGGGGTCCTATAATTCACCCCTCCACTTT.

In this sample, this clonotype turned up a few times. The genes are TRBV4-1 and TRBJ2-1, with TRBD1 matching 9 bases. CDR3 size: 14 residues. Germline V gene lookup returns CDR1 MGHRA and CDR2 YSYEKL. V trimming: 3 bases; J trimming: 7 bases; junction bases outside the gene matches: 4. The CDR3 loop reads CASSQTGGNNEQFF. CDR3 nucleotide sequence: TGCGCCAGCAGCCAGACAGGGGGGAATAATGAGCAGTTCTTC.

Only a few counts were recorded for this clonotype. The chain links TRBV7-2 to TRBJ2-3; D gene unclear. Germline CDR1 SGHTA, CDR2 FQGNSA. Trimming pared 5 bases from V and 6 bases from J, leaving 12 bases between. This CDR3 has 13 amino acids. The CDR3 here is CASSAPQTDTQYF. The CDR3 DNA sequence: TGTGCCAGCAGCGCGCCTCAAACGGATACGCAGTATTTT.

The V and J genes are TRBV28 and TRBJ2-7; TRBD2 might be the D (6 bases). There are 12 residues in the CDR3. V was shortened by 5 bases and J by 6 bases, with 11 bases between the two germline ends. Germline values: CDR1 MDHEN, CDR2 SYDVKM. The CDR3 reads CASSLPGVEQYF. In DNA, the CDR3 is TGTGCCAGCAGTCTCCCGGGGGTCGAGCAGTACTTC.

A few counts support this clonotype. The chain joins TRBV7-2 to TRBJ1-6; D call uncertain. The CDR3 is 14 amino acids. Trimming pared 3 bases from V and 9 bases from J, leaving 12 bases between. The V gene's germline CDR1 is SGHTA and CDR2 FQGNSA. CDR3 sequence (DNA): TGTGCCAGCAGCTTCTACAGTCGTGGTTCACCCCTCCACTTT. It is translated as CASSFYSRGSPLHF.

This clonotype has a handful of counts. V is TRBV1 and J is TRBJ1-5. TRBV1 has pseudogene status. The CDR3 is 19 residues long. The CDR3: CTSSQSPREGYGVDQPQHF. The CDR3 bases are TGCACCAGCAGCCAATCTCCTAGGGAGGGGTATGGGGTAGATCAGCCCCAGCATTTT.

This clonotype was detected a few times. The chain links TRBV7-2 to TRBJ2-7; tentative D call: TRBD1 (6 bases). V lost 5 bases and J 1 base, leaving 18 bases between the germline ends. The V gene's germline CDR1 is SGHTA and CDR2 FQGNSA. This CDR3 spans 16 amino acids. The CDR3 region has the DNA TGTGCCAGCAGCGCCTCCGGAACAGGGTTGTCCTACGAGCAGTACTTC. Residues: CASSASGTGLSYEQYF. Drawing the rest from reference TRBV7-2 and TRBJ2-7, the complete variable domain is GAGVSQSPSNKVTEKGKDVELRCDPISGHTALYWYRQSLGQGLEFLIYFQGNSAPDKSGLPSDRFSAERTGGSVSTLTIQRTQQEDSAVYLCASSASGTGLSYEQYFGPGTRLTVT.